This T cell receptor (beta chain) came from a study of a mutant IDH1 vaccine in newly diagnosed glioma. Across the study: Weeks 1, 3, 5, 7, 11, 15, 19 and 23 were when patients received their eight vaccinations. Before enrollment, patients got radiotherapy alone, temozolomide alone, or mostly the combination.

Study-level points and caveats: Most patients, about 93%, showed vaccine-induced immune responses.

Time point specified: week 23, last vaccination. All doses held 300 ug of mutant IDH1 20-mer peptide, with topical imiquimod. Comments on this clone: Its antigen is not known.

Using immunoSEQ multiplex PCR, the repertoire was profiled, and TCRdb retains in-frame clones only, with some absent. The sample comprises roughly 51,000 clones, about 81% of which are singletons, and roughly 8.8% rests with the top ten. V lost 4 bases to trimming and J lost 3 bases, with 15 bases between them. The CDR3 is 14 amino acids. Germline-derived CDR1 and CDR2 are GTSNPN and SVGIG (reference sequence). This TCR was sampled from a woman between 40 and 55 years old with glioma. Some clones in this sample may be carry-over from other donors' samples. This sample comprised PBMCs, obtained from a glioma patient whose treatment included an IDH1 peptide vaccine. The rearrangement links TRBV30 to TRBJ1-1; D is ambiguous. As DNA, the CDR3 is TGTGCCTGGACCCTAGGAGTTGAGGACACTGAAGCTTTCTTT. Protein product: CAWTLGVEDTEAFF.